This is a list of T cell receptor beta chains from one sample in a study of regulatory T cells in long-lasting Graves disease. TCRdb ran MiXCR on the multiplex PCR reads and lists one entry per CDR3 protein. The table shows 440,000 or so distinct CDR3 sequences, with under 15% occurring only once. This sample also appeared in a second study, on T cells in Graves' hyperthyroidism and ophthalmopathy.

Sequences were derived from peripheral blood mononuclear cells (PBMCs), sampled at new diagnosis, from a patient treated with antithyroid drugs. The receptors originated from a woman under 40 with Graves disease. Each CDR3 is given with its conserved first and last residue.

TRBV5-1	15	TRBJ1-2	CASSPTEHGRHGYTF
TRBV20-1	14	TRBJ1-1	CSARDPWGETEAFF
TRBV20-1	11	TRBJ1-1	CSGVRNTEAFF
TRBV19	18	TRBJ2-1	CASSPLKAGSFWVNEQFF
TRBV11-2	11	TRBJ1-1	CASSILSEAFF
TRBV4-1	12	TRBJ2-7	CASSQDRVEQYF
TRBV12-3/TRBV12-4	14	TRBJ2-1	CASSPLGGTVEQFF
TRBV4-2	16	TRBJ1-2	CASSQDPGALNYGYTF
TRBV2	13	TRBJ2-1	CASTGGNDNEQFF
TRBV6-1	14	TRBJ1-2	CASSPGTGPSGYTF
TRBV28	18	TRBJ2-7	CASSLLAGVSTLVNEQYF
TRBV7-9	12	TRBJ2-2	CASRTATGELFF
TRBV24-1	15	TRBJ2-2	CATSGLAGGSWELFF
TRBV11-2	14	TRBJ1-1	CASSFQGGNTEAFF
TRBV20-1	14	TRBJ2-3	CSARSTRPTDTQYF
TRBV20-1	12	TRBJ2-1	CSAPGLAGEQFF
TRBV5-1	14	TRBJ1-1	CASNLEGKNTEAFF
TRBV14	14	TRBJ2-6	CASSRQTGANVLTF
TRBV6-5	18	TRBJ2-7	CASSYQSSLGQGMGEQYF
TRBV30	13	TRBJ1-2	CAWNNSGTSGYTF
TRBV7-2	17	TRBJ2-7	CASSLVGGSSSSYEQYF
TRBV30	11	TRBJ1-2	CAWSVQVGYTF
TRBV9	13	TRBJ2-5	CASSVATEETQYF
TRBV2	14	TRBJ2-7	CASSEGTPTYEQYF
TRBV15	12	TRBJ2-5	CATRAPAGGLHF
TRBV29-1	12	TRBJ2-1	CSVDRLYNEQFF
TRBV19	16	TRBJ2-1	CASSRLAGGPYNEQFF
TRBV10-3	14	TRBJ1-1	CAISDLGWNTEAFF